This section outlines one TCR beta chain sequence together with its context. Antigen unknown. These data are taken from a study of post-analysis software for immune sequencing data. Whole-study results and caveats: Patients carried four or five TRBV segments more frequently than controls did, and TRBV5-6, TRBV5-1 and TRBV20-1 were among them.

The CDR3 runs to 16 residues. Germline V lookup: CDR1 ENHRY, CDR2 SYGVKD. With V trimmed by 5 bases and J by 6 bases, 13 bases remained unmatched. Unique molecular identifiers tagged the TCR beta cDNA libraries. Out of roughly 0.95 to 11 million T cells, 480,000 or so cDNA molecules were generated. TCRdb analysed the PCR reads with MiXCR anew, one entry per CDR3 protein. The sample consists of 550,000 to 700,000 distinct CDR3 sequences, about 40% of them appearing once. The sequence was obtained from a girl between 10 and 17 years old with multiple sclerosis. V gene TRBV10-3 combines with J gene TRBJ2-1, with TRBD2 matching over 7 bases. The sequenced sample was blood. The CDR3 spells CAISNSFSGEGNEQFF. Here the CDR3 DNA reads TGTGCCATCAGTAACTCTTTCAGCGGGGAAGGCAATGAGCAGTTCTTC.